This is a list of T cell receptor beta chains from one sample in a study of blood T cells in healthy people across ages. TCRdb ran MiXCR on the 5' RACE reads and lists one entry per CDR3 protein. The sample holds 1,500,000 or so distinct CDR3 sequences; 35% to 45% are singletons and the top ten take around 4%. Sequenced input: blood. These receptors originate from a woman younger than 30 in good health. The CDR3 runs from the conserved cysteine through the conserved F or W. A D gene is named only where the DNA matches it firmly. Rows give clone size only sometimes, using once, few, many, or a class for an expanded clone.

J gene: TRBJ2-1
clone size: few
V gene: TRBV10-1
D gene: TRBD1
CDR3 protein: CASSGTGGDYNEQFF
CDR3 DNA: TGCGCCAGCAGTGGGACAGGGGGCGACTACAATGAGCAGTTCTTC

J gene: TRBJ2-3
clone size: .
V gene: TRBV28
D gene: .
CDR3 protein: CASSFVSGDTQYF
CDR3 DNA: TGTGCCAGCAGTTTTGTCTCGGGAGATACGCAGTATTTT

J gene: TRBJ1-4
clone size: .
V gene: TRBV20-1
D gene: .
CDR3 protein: CSARVGGGEKLFF
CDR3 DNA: TGCAGTGCTAGAGTGGGTGGAGGCGAAAAACTGTTTTTT

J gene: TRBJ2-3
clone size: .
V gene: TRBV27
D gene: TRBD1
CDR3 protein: CAIRDRGSPDTQYF
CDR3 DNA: TGTGCCATCCGGGACAGGGGATCCCCAGATACGCAGTATTTT

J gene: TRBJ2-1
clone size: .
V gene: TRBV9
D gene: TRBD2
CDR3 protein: CASSVLGLAGSNEQFF
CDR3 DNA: TGTGCCAGCAGCGTATTAGGACTAGCTGGGAGCAATGAGCAGTTCTTC

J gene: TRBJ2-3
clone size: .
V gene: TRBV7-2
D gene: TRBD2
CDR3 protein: CASSLGTSGSYSTDTQYF
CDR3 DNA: TGTGCCAGCAGCTTAGGGACTAGCGGGAGCTATAGCACAGATACGCAGTATTTT

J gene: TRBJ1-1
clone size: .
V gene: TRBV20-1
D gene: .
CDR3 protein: CSARGRGSSTEAFF
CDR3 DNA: TGCAGTGCTAGAGGAAGGGGAAGTAGCACTGAAGCTTTCTTT

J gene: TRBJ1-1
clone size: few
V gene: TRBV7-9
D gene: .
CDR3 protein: CASRLGVDTEAFF
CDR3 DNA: TGTGCCAGCAGGCTCGGGGTAGACACTGAAGCTTTCTTT

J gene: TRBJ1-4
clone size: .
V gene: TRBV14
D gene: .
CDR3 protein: CASSARINEKLFF
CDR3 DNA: TGTGCCAGCAGCGCCCGGATTAATGAAAAACTGTTTTTT

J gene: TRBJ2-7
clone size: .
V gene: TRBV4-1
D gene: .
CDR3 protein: CASSGIRRRYYEQYF
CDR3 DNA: TGCGCCAGCAGCGGAATACGGCGGCGCTACTACGAGCAGTACTTC

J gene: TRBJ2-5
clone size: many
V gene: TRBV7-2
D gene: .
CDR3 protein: CASSLHFQETQYF
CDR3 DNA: TGTGCCAGCAGCTTGCACTTCCAAGAGACCCAGTACTTC

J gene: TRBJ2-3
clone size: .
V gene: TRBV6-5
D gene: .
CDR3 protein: CASSSPLFDTQYF
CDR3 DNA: TGTGCCAGCAGTTCCCCTCTTTTTGATACGCAGTATTTT

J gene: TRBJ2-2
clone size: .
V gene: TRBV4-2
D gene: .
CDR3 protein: CASSPEGTNTGELFF
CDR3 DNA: TGTGCCAGCAGTCCCGAGGGCACGAACACCGGGGAGCTGTTTTTT

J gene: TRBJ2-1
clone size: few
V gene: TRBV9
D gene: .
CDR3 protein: CASSVAGSRTSIYNEQFF
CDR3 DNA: TGTGCCAGCAGCGTAGCTGGTTCCCGAACGTCTATCTACAATGAGCAGTTCTTC